A selection of T cell receptor beta chains follows, all from one sample in a study of radiation and T cells in renal cell carcinoma. Using immunoSEQ multiplex PCR, the repertoire was profiled, and TCRdb retains in-frame clones only, with some absent. The data contain roughly 14,000 clones, over 60% of them seen just once; the ten biggest clones take up 27%. This sample comprised tumor tissue, obtained from a patient whose treatment included radiotherapy and nephrectomy. These receptors all come from a woman in her 70s with renal cell carcinoma. Both conserved end residues are part of each CDR3. The order of the fields is D gene, clone size, V gene, J gene, CDR3 DNA, CDR3 protein. D genes are given only for firm matches. For some rows the clone size is stated as once, few or many, or as a class when expanded; others skip it.

>TRBD2|.|TRBV7-2|TRBJ2-3
TGTGCCAGCAGCTTAGTTCCGACTAGCGGGAGGGCCGAGGATACGCAGTATTTT
CASSLVPTSGRAEDTQYF
>TRBD2|.|TRBV5-4|TRBJ2-2
TGTGCCAGCAGCTTATCTAGCGGGGATCCTACCGGGGAGCTGTTTTTT
CASSLSSGDPTGELFF
>.|.|TRBV5-4|TRBJ1-2
TGTGCCAGCAGCTTCGTGGGTGGCTACACCTTC
CASSFVGGYTF
>.|.|TRBV27|TRBJ1-1
TGTGCCAGCAGTCGCCAAGAGGGGGGCACTGAAGCTTTCTTT
CASSRQEGGTEAFF
>.|.|TRBV11-1|TRBJ1-2
TGTGCCAGCAGCTTATTGGGGCGCGGCTACACCTTC
CASSLLGRGYTF
>TRBD2|.|TRBV5-6|TRBJ2-7
TGTGCCAGCAGCTTGAGCGGGAGGGCCAAGGGCTCCTACGAGCAGTACTTC
CASSLSGRAKGSYEQYF
>.|.|TRBV6-5|TRBJ2-2
TGTGCCAGCAGGCCCAGGTCGACCGGGGAGCTGTTTTTT
CASRPRSTGELFF
>.|.|TRBV27|TRBJ2-7
TGTGCCAGCGGCTCGCCCAAAGCAGTGTCATACGTGCAGTACTTC
CASGSPKAVSYVQYF
>.|.|TRBV29-1|TRBJ2-7
TGCAGCGTTGGGGGGTCGGTAGACTCCTACGAGCAGTACTTC
CSVGGSVDSYEQYF
>TRBD2|.|TRBV7-2|TRBJ2-3
TGTGCCAGCAGCCCCCGGGCTAGCGGGAGTTCAGATACGCAGTATTTT
CASSPRASGSSDTQYF
>.|.|TRBV15|TRBJ2-7
TGTGCCACCAGCAGAGAGAGTTGGTCCGAGCAGTACTTC
CATSRESWSEQYF
>TRBD2|.|TRBV18|TRBJ2-5
TGTGCCAGCTCACCCGCCAGCGGGAGTATGGAGACCCAGTACTTC
CASSPASGSMETQYF
>.|.|TRBV6-6|TRBJ2-7
TGTGCCAGCACTGACACCGAGGGGCAGTACTTC
CASTDTEGQYF
>.|.|TRBV6-1|TRBJ2-2
TGTGCCAGCAGTGAAGTCCAGGGCGGTACCGGGGAGCTGTTTTTT
CASSEVQGGTGELFF
>.|.|TRBV19|TRBJ1-5
TGTGCCAGTAGTATAGTCACAAATGGGACCAATCAGCCCCAGCATTTT
CASSIVTNGTNQPQHF
>.|.|TRBV19|TRBJ1-1
TGTGCCAGTAGTACGACAGTGAACACTGAAGCTTTCTTT
CASSTTVNTEAFF
>.|once|TRBV20-1|TRBJ1-2
TGCAGTGCTAGCGACGGGGGTGGCTACACCTTC
CSASDGGGYTF
>TRBD2|few|TRBV7-2|TRBJ2-2
TGTGCCTCAGGGAGGGACACCGGGGAGCTGTTTTTT
CASGRDTGELFF
>.|.|TRBV9|TRBJ2-2
TGTGCCAGCAGCGTCCGTCGGCTAGAGGACACCGGGGAGCTGTTTTTT
CASSVRRLEDTGELFF
>.|.|TRBV6-1|TRBJ2-3
TGTGCCAGCAGTGAAGCGGGTTTTTTTTTAGGGACCCTCACAGATACGCAGTATTTT
CASSEAGFFLGTLTDTQYF
>.|few|TRBV9|TRBJ1-6
TGTGCCAGCAGCGTAGAAGGGGACGTTGGCTATAATTCACCCCTCCACTTT
CASSVEGDVGYNSPLHF
>.|medium-sized|TRBV5-4|TRBJ1-2
TGTGCCAGCAGCCGGACCGACACTAAGAGGGGCTACACCTTC
CASSRTDTKRGYTF
>.|few|TRBV9|TRBJ2-7
TGTGCCAGCAGCGTAGGCAGGTTCTCCTACGAGCAGTACTTC
CASSVGRFSYEQYF
>.|.|TRBV11-2|TRBJ1-1
TGTGCCAGCAGCTTAGCTTACGGGGGGCGGGCCGCTTTCTTT
CASSLAYGGRAAFF
>.|.|TRBV4-2|TRBJ2-3
TGTGCCAGCAGGGGAGGAACAGAACCCGATACGCAGTATTTT
CASRGGTEPDTQYF
>TRBD2|.|TRBV7-2|TRBJ2-3
TGTGCCAGCAACGAACAGGGACTAGTAGCAGATACGCAGTATTTT
CASNEQGLVADTQYF
>.|.|TRBV6-6|TRBJ2-6
TGTGCCAGCAGTTACTCGCCTAACTCTGGGGCCAACGTCCTGACTTTC
CASSYSPNSGANVLTF
>TRBD2|.|TRBV7-2|TRBJ2-1
TGTGCCAGCAGCTCAGAGCGGGAACTCGGTCAGTTCTTC
CASSSERELGQFF
>.|.|TRBV19|TRBJ2-1
TGTGCCAGTAGGGCATACAATGAGCAGTTCTTC
CASRAYNEQFF
>TRBD1|.|TRBV19|TRBJ2-2
TGTGCCAGTAGTAGCGGACAGGGAGTCACCGGGGAGCTGTTTTTT
CASSSGQGVTGELFF
>.|.|TRBV6-4|TRBJ2-5
TGTGCCAGCAGTGACGGAAGACAGAGTCAAGAGACCCAGTACTTC
CASSDGRQSQETQYF
>.|.|TRBV28|TRBJ2-7
TGTGCCAGCAGTCTCGACCTCGGGCCCTACGAGCAGTACTTC
CASSLDLGPYEQYF
>.|.|TRBV9|TRBJ2-7
TGTGCCAGCAGCGTAGCGCCAACTTCCTCGGAGTTCTCCTACGAGCAGTACTTC
CASSVAPTSSEFSYEQYF
>.|.|TRBV5-4|TRBJ1-1
TGTGCCAGCAGCTTGGAGCAGGGATCAAGAACTGAAGCTTTCTTT
CASSLEQGSRTEAFF
>TRBD1|.|TRBV5-5|TRBJ2-5
TGTGCCAGCAGCTTTCCCCGGGGACGGACAGGGGAGCAGACCCAGTACTTC
CASSFPRGRTGEQTQYF
>TRBD1|.|TRBV7-9|TRBJ2-2
TGTGCCAGCAGCTTGGCAGGGGGCCTCGGCGGGGAGCTGTTTTTT
CASSLAGGLGGELFF
>.|.|TRBV7-2|TRBJ1-5
TGTGCCAGCAGCTTAGGTTTAGGGCCCCAGCATTTT
CASSLGLGPQHF